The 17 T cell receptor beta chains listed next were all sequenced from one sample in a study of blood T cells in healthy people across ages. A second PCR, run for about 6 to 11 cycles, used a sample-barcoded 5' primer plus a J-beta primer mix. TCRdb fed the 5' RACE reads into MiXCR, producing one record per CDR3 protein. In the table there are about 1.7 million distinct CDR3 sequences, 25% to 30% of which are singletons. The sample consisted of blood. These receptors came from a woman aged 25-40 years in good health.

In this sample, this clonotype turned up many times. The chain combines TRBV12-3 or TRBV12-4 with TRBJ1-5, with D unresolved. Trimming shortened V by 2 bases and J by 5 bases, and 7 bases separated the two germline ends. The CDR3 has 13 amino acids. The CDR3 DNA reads TGTGCCAGCAGTTTAACCCGGGATCAGCCCCAGCATTTT. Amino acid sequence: CASSLTRDQPQHF.

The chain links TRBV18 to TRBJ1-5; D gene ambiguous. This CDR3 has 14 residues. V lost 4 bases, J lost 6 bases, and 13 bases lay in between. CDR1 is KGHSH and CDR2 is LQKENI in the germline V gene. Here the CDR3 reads CASSRAGEAQPQHF. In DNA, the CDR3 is TGTGCCAGCTCACGCGCCGGGGAGGCTCAGCCCCAGCATTTT.

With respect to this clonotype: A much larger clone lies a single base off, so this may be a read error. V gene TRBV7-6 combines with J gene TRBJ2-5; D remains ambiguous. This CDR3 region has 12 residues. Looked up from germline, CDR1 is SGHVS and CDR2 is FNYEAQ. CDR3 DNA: TGTGCCAGCGGAGAGTACCAAGAGGCCCAGTACTTC. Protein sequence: CASGEYQEAQYF.

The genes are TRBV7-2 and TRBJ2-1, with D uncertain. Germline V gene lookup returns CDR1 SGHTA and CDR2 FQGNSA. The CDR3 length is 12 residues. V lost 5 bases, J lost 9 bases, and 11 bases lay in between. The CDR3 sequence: CASSPQVSEQFF. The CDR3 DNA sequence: TGTGCCAGCAGCCCCCAGGTGAGTGAGCAGTTCTTC.

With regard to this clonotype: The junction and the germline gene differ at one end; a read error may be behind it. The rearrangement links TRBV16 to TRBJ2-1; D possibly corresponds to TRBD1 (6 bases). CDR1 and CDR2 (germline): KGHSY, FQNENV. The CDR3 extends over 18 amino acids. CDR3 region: CASSQGRRAPGGRNGQFF. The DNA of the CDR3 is TGTGCCAGCAGCCAAGGTCGTAGGGCCCCTGGGGGCCGCAATGGGCAGTTCTTC.

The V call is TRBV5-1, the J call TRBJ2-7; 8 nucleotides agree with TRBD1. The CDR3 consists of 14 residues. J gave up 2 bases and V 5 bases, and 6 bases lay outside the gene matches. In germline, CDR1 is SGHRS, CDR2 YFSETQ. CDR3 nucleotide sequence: TGCGCCAGCAGGACAGGGGCTTCCACCTACGAGCAGTACTTC. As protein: CASRTGASTYEQYF.

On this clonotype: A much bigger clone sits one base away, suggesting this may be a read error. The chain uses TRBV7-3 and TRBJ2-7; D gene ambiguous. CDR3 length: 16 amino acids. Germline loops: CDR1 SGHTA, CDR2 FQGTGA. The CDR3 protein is CACSSGPSASSYEQYF. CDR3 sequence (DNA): TGTGCCTGCAGCTCCGGACCCTCAGCGTCATCCTACGAGCAGTACTTC.

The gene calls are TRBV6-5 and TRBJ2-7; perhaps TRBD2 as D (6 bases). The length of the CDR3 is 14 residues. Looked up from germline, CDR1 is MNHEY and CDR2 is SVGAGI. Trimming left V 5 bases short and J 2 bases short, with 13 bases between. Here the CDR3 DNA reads TGTGCCAGCAGTAGGGGACTGGGGGCCTACGAGCAGTACTTC. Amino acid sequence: CASSRGLGAYEQYF.

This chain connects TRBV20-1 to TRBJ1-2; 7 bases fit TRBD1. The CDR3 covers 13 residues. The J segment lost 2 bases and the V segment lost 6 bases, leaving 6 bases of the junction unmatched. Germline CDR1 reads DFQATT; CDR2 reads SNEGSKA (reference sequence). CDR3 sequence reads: CSAIRTGNYGYTF. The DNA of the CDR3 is TGCAGTGCGATAAGGACAGGAAACTATGGCTACACCTTC.

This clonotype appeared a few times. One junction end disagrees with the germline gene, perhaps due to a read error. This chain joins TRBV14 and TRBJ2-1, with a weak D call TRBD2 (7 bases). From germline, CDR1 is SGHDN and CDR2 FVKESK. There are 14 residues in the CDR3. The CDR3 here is CAGSQGGRGNEQFF. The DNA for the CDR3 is TGTGCCGGCAGCCAAGGGGGGCGGGGGAATGAGCAGTTCTTC.

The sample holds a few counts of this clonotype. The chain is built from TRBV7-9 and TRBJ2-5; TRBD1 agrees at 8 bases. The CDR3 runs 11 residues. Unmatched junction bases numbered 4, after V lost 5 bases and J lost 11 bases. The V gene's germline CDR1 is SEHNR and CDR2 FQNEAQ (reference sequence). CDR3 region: CASSEGQGQYF. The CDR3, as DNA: TGTGCCAGCAGCGAAGGACAGGGTCAGTACTTC.

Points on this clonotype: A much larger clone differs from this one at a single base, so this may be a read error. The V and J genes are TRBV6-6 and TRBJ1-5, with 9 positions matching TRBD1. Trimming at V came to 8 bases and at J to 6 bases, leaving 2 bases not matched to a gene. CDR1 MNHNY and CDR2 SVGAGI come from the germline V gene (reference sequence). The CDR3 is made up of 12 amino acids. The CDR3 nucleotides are TGTGCCAGCTGGACAGGGGTTCAGCCCCAGCATTTT. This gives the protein CASWTGVQPQHF.

CDR3 sequence (DNA): TGTGCCAGCAGTAATTCGGGGGGCGAGTCTGAAAAACTGTTTTTT. Its protein product is CASSNSGGESEKLFF. The rearrangement joins TRBV28 to TRBJ1-4; the D gene is possibly TRBD1 (6 bases). Germline CDR1 MDHEN, CDR2 SYDVKM. V lost 5 bases, J lost 7 bases, and 17 bases lay in between. This CDR3 region has 15 residues.

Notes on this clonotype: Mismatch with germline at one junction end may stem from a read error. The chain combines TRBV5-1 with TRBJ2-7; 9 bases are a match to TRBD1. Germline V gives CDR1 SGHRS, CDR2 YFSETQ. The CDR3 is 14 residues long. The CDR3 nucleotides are TGCGCCGGCAGCATAACCGGGACAGGGTACGAGCAGTACTTC. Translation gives CAGSITGTGYEQYF.

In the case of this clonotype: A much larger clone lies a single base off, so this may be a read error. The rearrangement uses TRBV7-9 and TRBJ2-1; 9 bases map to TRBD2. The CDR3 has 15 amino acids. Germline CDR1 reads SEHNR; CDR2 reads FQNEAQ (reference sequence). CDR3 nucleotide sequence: TGTACCAGCAGCTTACCGGCGGGGGGGTACAATGAGCAGTTCTTC. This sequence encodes CTSSLPAGGYNEQFF.

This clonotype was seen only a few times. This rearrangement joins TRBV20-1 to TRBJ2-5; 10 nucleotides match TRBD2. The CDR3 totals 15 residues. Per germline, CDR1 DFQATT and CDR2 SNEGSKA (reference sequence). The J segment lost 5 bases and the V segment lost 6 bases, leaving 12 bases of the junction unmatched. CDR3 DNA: TGCAGTGCCCACGACAGCGGGGGGGCCTCGGAGACCCAGTACTTC. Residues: CSAHDSGGASETQYF.

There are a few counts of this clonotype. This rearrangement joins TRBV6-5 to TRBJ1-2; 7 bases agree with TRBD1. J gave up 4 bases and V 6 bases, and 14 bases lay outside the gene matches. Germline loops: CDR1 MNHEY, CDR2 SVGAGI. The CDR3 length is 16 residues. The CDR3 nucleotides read TGTGCCAGCAGAGTCCCGACGACAGGGTCTTTCTATGGCTACACCTTC. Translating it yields CASRVPTTGSFYGYTF.